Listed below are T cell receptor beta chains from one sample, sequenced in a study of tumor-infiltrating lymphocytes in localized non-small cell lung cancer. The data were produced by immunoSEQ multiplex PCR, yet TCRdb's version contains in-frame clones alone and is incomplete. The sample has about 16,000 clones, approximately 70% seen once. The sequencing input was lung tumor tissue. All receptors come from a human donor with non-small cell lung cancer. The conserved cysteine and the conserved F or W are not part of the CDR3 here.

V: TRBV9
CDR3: ASSPNSGRGAF

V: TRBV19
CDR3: ASSTAQGAEAF

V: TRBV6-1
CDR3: AILAGWTDTQY

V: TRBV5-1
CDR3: ASSLWGGRSSFQETQY

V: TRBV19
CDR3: ASSMGGASRETQY

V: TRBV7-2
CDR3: ASSSLGGWNEQF

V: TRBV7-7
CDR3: ASSLQGANEQF

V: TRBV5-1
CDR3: ASSPGTGGEETQY

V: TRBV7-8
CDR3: ASTSPPSYEQY

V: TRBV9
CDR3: ASSPRSKPGAGELF

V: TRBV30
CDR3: AWSTGGVSNQPQH

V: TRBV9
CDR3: ASSVSGMTDTQY

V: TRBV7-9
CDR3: ASSQGVSEQY

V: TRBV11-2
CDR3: ASSPNYEQY

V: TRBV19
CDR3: ASSIGGRETQY

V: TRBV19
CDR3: ASSVEDSYEQY

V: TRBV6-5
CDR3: ASSRTGGNSPLH

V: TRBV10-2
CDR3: ASSESGGYNSPLH

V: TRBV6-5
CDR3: ASSPRRRGTEAF

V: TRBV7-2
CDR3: ASSLGQRLAGGPTDTQY

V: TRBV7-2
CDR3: ASSTRTDLH

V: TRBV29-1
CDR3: SVGTSGSGTGELF

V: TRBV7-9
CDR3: ASTPSSYNEQF

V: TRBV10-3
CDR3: AISDDRGLEQY

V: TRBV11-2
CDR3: ASSPMGAGQTQY

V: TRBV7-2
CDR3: ASSSPATDEQY

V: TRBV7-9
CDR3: ASSPDRDTQY

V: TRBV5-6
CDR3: ASSLDGAGSRFTEAF

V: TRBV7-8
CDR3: AGGGQTNQPQH

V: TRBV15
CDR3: ATSRRDRTEEQY

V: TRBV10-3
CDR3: AISAGGGGANVLT

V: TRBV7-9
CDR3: ASSSLAGRGYEQY

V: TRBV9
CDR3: ASSVDGGGIGNTIY

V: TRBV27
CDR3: ASSFQGATYNEQF

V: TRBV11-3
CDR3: ASSLDSGGELF

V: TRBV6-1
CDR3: ASSVGQFPEAF

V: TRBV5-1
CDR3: ASGPGDYGYT

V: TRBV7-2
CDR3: ASSLRLAGTDTQY

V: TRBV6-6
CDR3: ASSRDRGRGGYT

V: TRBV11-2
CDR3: ASSRGDSGGLHTQY

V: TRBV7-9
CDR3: ASSEPGQSSGTQY

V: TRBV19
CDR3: ASGPGQTDTQY